This TCR beta chain stems from a study of cytomegalovirus exposure and HLA in healthy donors. General study findings and limits: CMV serostatus was the only recorded immune exposure for donors.

Germline loops: CDR1 PRHDT, CDR2 FYEKMQ (reference sequence). The CDR3 has 20 residues. The junction had 26 bases not matched to a gene; V was cut back by 10 bases and J by 0 bases. As to this clone: Its antigen is not identified.

PCR amplification relied on 60 Vbeta primers (plus 13 Jbeta primers). Sequencing was performed with immunoSEQ multiplex PCR; in TCRdb, only in-frame clones are kept and a portion is missing. This sample has roughly 190,000 clones, with roughly 60% found just once. Sequenced material: PBMCs. This TCR was recovered from a man aged 40-49 years in good health and CMV-seronegative. This chain joins TRBV13 and TRBJ1-2; 7 nucleotides align to TRBD1. CDR3 in amino acids: CATRRPVGVDRVHPNYGYTF. CDR3 bases: TGTGCCACTCGCCGACCGGTTGGGGTAGACAGGGTCCACCCTAACTATGGCTACACCTTC.